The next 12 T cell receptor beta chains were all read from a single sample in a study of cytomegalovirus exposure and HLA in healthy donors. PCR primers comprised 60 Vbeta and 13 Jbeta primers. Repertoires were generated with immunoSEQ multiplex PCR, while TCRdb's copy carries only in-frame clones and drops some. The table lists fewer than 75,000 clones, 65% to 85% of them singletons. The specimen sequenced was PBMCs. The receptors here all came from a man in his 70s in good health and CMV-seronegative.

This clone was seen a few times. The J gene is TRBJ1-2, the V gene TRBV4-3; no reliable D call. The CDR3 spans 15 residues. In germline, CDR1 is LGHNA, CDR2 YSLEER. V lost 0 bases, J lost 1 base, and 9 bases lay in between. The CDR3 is CASSQDRAFNYGYTF. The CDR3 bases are TGCGCCAGCAGCCAAGATCGTGCGTTTAACTATGGCTACACCTTC.

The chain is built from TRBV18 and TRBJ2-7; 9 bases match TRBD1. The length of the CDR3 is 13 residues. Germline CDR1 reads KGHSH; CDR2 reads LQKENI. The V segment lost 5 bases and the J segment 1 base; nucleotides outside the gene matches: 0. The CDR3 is CASSGTGSYEQYF. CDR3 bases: TGTGCCAGCTCAGGGACAGGGTCCTACGAGCAGTACTTC.

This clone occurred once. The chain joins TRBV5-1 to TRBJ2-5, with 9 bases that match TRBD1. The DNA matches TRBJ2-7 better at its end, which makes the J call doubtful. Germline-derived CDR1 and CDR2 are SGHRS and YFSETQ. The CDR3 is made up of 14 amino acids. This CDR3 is CASSTQGASYEQYF. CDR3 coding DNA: TGCGCCAGCAGCACACAGGGGGCTTCCTACGAGCAGTACTTC.

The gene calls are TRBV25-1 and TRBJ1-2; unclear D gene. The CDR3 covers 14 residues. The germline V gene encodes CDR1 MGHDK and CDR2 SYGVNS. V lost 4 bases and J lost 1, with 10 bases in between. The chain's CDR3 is CASSVEGFNYGYTF. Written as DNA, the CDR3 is TGTGCCAGCAGTGTCGAGGGATTTAACTATGGCTACACCTTC.

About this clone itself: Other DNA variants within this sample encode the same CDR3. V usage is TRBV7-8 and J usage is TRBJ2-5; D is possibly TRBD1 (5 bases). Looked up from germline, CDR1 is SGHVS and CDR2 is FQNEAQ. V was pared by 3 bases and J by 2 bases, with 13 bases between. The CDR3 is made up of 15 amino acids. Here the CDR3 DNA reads TGTGCCAGCAGCTTGGGCTTAGCAGGGCAAGAGACCCAGTACTTC. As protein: CASSLGLAGQETQYF.

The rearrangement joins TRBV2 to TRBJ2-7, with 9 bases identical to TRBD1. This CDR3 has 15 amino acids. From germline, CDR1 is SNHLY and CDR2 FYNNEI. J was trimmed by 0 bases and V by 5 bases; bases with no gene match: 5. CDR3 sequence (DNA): TGTGCCAGCAGTAAACAGGGGGCTAACTCCTACGAGCAGTACTTC. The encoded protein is CASSKQGANSYEQYF.

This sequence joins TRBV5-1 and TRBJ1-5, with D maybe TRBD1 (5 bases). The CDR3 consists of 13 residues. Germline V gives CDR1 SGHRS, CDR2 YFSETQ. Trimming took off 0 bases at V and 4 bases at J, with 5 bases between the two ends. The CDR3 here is CASSLAGNQPQHF. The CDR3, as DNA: TGCGCCAGCAGCTTGGCAGGGAATCAGCCCCAGCATTTT.

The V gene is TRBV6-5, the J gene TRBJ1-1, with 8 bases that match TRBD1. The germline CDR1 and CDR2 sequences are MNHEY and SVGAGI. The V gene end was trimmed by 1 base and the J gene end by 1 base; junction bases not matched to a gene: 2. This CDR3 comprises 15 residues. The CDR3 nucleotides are TGTGCCAGCAGTTACTTAGACAGGGGGAACACTGAAGCTTTCTTT. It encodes CASSYLDRGNTEAFF.

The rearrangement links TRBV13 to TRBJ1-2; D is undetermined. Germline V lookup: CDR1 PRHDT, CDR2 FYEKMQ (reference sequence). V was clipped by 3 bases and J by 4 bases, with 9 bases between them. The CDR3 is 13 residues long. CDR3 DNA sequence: TGTGCCAGCAGCTTGCAGGAACTCTATGGCTACACCTTC. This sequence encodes CASSLQELYGYTF.

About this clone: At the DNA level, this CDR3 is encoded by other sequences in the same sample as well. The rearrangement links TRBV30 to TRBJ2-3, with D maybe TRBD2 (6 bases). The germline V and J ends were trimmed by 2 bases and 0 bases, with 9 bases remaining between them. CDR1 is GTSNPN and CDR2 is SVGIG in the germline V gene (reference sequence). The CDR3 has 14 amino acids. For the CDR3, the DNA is TGTGCCTGGAGTCCGGGACTCAGCACAGATACGCAGTATTTT. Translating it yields CAWSPGLSTDTQYF.

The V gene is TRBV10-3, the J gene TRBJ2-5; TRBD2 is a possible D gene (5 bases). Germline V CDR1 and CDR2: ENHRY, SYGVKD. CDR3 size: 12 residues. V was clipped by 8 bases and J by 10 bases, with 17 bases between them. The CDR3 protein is CAIAGTGFDQYF. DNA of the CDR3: TGTGCCATCGCGGGCACCGGATTCGACCAGTACTTC.

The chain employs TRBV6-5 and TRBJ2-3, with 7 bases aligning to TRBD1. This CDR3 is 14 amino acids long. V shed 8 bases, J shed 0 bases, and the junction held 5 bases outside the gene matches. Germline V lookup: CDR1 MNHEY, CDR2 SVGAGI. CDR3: CASGTGVSTDTQYF. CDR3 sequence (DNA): TGTGCCAGCGGTACAGGGGTGAGCACAGATACGCAGTATTTT.